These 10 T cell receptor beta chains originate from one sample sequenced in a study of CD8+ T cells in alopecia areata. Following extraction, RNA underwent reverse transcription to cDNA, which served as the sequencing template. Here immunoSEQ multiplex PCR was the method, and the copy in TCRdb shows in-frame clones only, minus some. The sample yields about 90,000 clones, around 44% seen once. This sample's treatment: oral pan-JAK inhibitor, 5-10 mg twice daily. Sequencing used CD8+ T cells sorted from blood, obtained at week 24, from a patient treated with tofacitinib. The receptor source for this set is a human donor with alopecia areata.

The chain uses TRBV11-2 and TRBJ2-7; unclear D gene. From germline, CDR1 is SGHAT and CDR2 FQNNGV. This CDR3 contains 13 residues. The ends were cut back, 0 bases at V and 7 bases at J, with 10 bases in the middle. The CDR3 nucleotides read TGTGCCAGCAGCTTAGAGGTTGGTCGGGAGCAGTACTTC. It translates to CASSLEVGREQYF. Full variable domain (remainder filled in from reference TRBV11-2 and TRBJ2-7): EAGVAQSPRYKIIEKRQSVAFWCNPISGHATLYWYQQILGQGPKLLIQFQNNGVVDDSQLPKDRFSAERLKGVDSTLKIQPAKLEDSAVYLCASSLEVGREQYFGPGTRLTVT.

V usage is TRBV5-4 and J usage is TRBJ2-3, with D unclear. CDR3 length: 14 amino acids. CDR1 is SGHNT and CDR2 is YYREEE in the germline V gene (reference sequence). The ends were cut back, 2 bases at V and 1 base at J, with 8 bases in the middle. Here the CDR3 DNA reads TGTGCCAGCAGCTTCGAACGGCGCACAGATACGCAGTATTTT. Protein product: CASSFERRTDTQYF.

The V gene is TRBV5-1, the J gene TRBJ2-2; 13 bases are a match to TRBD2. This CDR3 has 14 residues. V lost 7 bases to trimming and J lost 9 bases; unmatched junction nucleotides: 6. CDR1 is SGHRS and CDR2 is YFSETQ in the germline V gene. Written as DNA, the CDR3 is TGCGCCAGCGGAGGGACTAGCGGGATGTGGGAGCTGTTTTTT. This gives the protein CASGGTSGMWELFF.

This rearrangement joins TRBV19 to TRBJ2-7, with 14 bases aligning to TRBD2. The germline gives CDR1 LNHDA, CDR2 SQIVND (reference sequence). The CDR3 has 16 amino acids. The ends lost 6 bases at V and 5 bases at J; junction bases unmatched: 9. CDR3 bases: TGTGCCAGTAGGGGACTAGCGGGAGAAACACGTAACGAGCAGTACTTC. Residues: CASRGLAGETRNEQYF.

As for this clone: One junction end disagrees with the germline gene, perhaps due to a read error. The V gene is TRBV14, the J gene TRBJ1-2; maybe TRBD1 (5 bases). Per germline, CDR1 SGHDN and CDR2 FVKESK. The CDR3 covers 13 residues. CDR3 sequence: CATSLGGNYGYTF. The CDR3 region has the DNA TGTGCCACCAGCCTGGGGGGAAACTATGGCTACACCTTC.

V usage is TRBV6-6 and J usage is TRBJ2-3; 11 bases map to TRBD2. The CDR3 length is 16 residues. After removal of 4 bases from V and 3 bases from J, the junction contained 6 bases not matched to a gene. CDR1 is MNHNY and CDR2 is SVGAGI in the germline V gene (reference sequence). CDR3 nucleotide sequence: TGTGCCAGCAGTTTTAGCGGGAGGGGCGGGACAGATACGCAGTATTTT. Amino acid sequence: CASSFSGRGGTDTQYF.

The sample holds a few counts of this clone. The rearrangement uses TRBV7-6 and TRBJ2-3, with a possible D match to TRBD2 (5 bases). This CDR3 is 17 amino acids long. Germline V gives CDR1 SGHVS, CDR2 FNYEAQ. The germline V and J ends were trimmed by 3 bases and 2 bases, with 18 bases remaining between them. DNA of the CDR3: TGTGCCAGCAGCTTGAATAACCTAGCAGCCTTCACAGATACGCAGTATTTT. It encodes CASSLNNLAAFTDTQYF.

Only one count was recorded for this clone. In DNA form, the CDR3 reads TGTGCCAGCAGTTACTCTGGGACAGGGGGCGAAGAGCAGTTCTTC. Protein sequence: CASSYSGTGGEEQFF. This chain connects TRBV6-5 to TRBJ2-1, with 12 bases fitting TRBD1. V gave up 0 bases and J gave up 10 bases; unmatched junction bases: 4. The CDR3 sequence is 15 residues long. Germline values: CDR1 MNHEY, CDR2 SVGAGI.

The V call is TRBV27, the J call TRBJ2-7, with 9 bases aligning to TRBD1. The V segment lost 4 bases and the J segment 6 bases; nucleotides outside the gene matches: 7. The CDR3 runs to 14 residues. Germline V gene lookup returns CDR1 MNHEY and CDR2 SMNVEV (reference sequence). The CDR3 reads CASSWGQGRSEQYF. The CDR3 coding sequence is TGTGCCAGCAGTTGGGGACAGGGCCGAAGCGAGCAGTACTTC.

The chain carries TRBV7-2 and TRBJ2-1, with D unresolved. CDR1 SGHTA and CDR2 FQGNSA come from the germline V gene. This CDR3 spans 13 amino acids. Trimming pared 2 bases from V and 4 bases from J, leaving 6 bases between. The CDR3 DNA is TGTGCCAGCAGCTTAAAAAGTTACAATGAGCAGTTCTTC. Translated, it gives CASSLKSYNEQFF.